The T cell receptor beta chain described here comes from a study of blood T cells in healthy people across ages. The germline V and J ends were trimmed by 10 bases and 1 base, with 11 bases remaining between them. The CDR3 has 13 amino acids. Looked up from germline, CDR1 is MNHNS and CDR2 is SASEGT. The table lists this clonotype with many counts. A sample-barcoded 5' primer and a J-beta primer mix were used in a second PCR of about 7 to 11 cycles. All samples gave at least 2.5 million CDR3-containing paired-end reads. MiXCR was run by TCRdb on the 5' RACE reads, yielding one entry per CDR3 protein. The profile covers more than 700,000 distinct CDR3 sequences, with around 50% appearing a single time and 15% to 20% taken by the ten largest.

This rearrangement joins TRBV6-1 to TRBJ2-1; D remains ambiguous. Sequenced: blood. The receptor was isolated from an elderly man in good health. The CDR3, as DNA: TGTGCCACTCTGGTCCTTTCCTACAATGAGCAGTTCTTC. Its translation: CATLVLSYNEQFF.